This TCR beta chain was sequenced during a study of blood T cells in healthy people across ages. Notes on the study in general: As age increased, TCR beta diversity per million T cells fell in a roughly linear fashion. It was found that TCR beta diversity correlated strongly with the percentage of naive T cells. In the absence of known donor CMV status, changes in expanded clonotypes were possibly confounded.

The V gene's germline CDR1 is SGHAT and CDR2 FQNNGV. V was pared by 5 bases and J by 4 bases, with 5 bases of the junction left unmatched. The CDR3 length is 15 residues. Only a few counts were recorded for this clonotype. Antigen: not known. A second PCR of 7 to 11 cycles used a sample-barcoded 5' primer and a J-beta primer mix. TCRdb redid the calling of the 5' RACE reads with MiXCR, one entry per CDR3 protein. Of around 790,000 distinct CDR3 sequences listed, approximately 44% are singletons. The clonotype originates from a man aged 55 to 70 in good health. This chain uses TRBV11-2 with TRBJ2-1, with 10 bases identical to TRBD1. Material for sequencing was blood. The CDR3 loop reads CASSKTGGDYNEQFF. The CDR3 DNA reads as TGTGCCAGCAGCAAGACAGGGGGCGATTACAATGAGCAGTTCTTC.